These 10 T cell receptor beta chains originate from one sample sequenced in a study of T cells in localized non-small cell lung cancer. Profiled with immunoSEQ multiplex PCR; TCRdb holds only in-frame clones, not every one. This table has around 83,000 clones, less than 85% appearing once. The sequencing here drew on PBMCs, taken before any cancer treatment. All receptors come from a man between 40 and 70 years old with stage II squamous cell lung carcinoma.

The chain couples TRBV5-5 to TRBJ2-2; either TRBD1 or TRBD2 may supply D (5 bases each). The CDR3 has 16 amino acids. Germline CDR1 reads SGHKS; CDR2 reads YYEKEE (reference sequence). V was shortened by 2 bases and J by 7 bases, with 18 bases between the two germline ends. The CDR3 loop is CASSLEGTEVHGELFF. For the CDR3, the DNA is TGTGCCAGCAGCTTAGAGGGGACGGAGGTGCACGGGGAGCTGTTTTTT.

V usage is TRBV7-9 and J usage is TRBJ1-4, with D unclear. The CDR3 consists of 13 residues. Germline values: CDR1 SEHNR, CDR2 FQNEAQ (reference sequence). The V end lost 6 bases, the J end lost 5 bases, and 10 bases lay between the germline ends. The CDR3 is CASRHRPNEKLFF. For the CDR3, the DNA is TGTGCCAGCAGACACCGACCAAATGAAAAACTGTTTTTT. Combining the CDR3 with reference TRBV7-9 and TRBJ1-4 gives the whole variable domain DTGVSQNPRHKITKRGQNVTFRCDPISEHNRLYWYRQTLGQGPEFLTYFQNEAQLEKSRLLSDRFSAERPKGSFSTLEIQRTEQGDSAMYLCASRHRPNEKLFFGSGTQLSVL.

The chain links TRBV27 to TRBJ2-5; 7 positions agree with TRBD2. CDR3 length: 16 residues. After removal of 6 bases from V and 5 bases from J, the junction contained 15 bases not matched to a gene. Germline lookup yields CDR1 MNHEY and CDR2 SMNVEV (reference sequence). DNA of the CDR3: TGTGCCAGCAGGAATGGGCAGCGGGGCAGTTTGGAGACCCAGTACTTC. Translation: CASRNGQRGSLETQYF.

The table lists this clone with a count of one. The chain couples TRBV27 to TRBJ1-2; 8 nucleotides align to TRBD1. With 7 bases clipped from V and 8 bases from J, the junction kept 6 bases outside the gene matches. The length of the CDR3 is 12 residues. Germline V CDR1 and CDR2: MNHEY, SMNVEV (reference sequence). CDR3 nucleotides: TGTGCCAGCACCTCGACAGGGGAGGGCTACACCTTC. As protein: CASTSTGEGYTF.

The CDR3 sequence: CAISDKMYNEQFF. CDR3 DNA: TGTGCCATCAGTGATAAGATGTACAATGAGCAGTTCTTC. This chain joins TRBV10-3 and TRBJ2-1; no definite D call. The CDR3 has 13 amino acids. V shed 3 bases and J shed 4 bases, with 7 bases lying between them. Germline lookup yields CDR1 ENHRY and CDR2 SYGVKD.

This chain links TRBV7-9 with TRBJ2-7, with a weak D call TRBD2 (5 bases). This CDR3 comprises 14 residues. The germline gives CDR1 SEHNR, CDR2 FQNEAQ (reference sequence). V was trimmed by 5 bases and J by 3 bases, leaving 14 bases between them. CDR3 in DNA: TGTGCCAGCAGCCTTTCCGGGAATAACTACGAGCAGTACTTC. This codes for CASSLSGNNYEQYF.

This clone appeared once. The chain carries TRBV4-3 and TRBJ1-4; possibly TRBD1 for D (6 bases). Trimming removed 4 bases at V and 8 bases at J, with 20 bases between. This CDR3 is 16 amino acids long. Germline loops: CDR1 LGHNA, CDR2 YSLEER. CDR3 sequence reads: CASSPSGAGAGEKLFF. CDR3 nucleotides: TGCGCCAGCAGCCCCTCGGGGGCAGGGGCGGGAGAAAAACTGTTTTTT.

This rearrangement joins TRBV11-2 to TRBJ2-2; D gene unclear. The length of the CDR3 is 14 residues. CDR1 is SGHAT, CDR2 FQNNGV, per germline. V was pared by 1 base and J by 8 bases, with 11 bases between. The CDR3 here is CASSLVVQSGELFF. DNA of the CDR3: TGTGCCAGCAGCTTAGTTGTTCAGTCTGGGGAGCTGTTTTTT.

The chain joins TRBV19 to TRBJ2-7, with D possibly being TRBD1 (6 bases). V lost 5 bases to trimming and J lost 2 bases, with 16 bases between them. CDR3 length: 15 residues. The germline gives CDR1 LNHDA, CDR2 SQIVND (reference sequence). CDR3 sequence (DNA): TGTGCCAGTAGTCCTCGACAGGTTTCCCCCTACGAGCAGTACTTC. This gives the protein CASSPRQVSPYEQYF.

The genes are TRBV19 and TRBJ2-7; no clear D. The germline V gene encodes CDR1 LNHDA and CDR2 SQIVND (reference sequence). The V gene lost 10 bases and the J gene lost 2 bases, with 12 bases spanning the gap. The CDR3 runs to 12 residues. The chain's CDR3 is CATSLGPYEQYF. The CDR3, as DNA: TGTGCCACCTCGCTTGGACCCTACGAGCAGTACTTC.